Presented here are 2 T cell receptor beta chains from one specimen sequenced in a study of blood T cell repertoires in COVID-19. Some clones are missing from TCRdb's copy, which holds only in-frame ones; the method was immunoSEQ multiplex PCR. The table has about 300,000 clones, 70% to 90% seen once. The source material was PBMCs or T cells enriched from blood (not recorded which). These receptors were taken from a woman aged 30 to 39 who had recovered from COVID-19.

The gene calls are TRBV9 and TRBJ1-6; no firm D call. The CDR3 is made up of 13 amino acids. Trimming took off 0 bases at V and 9 bases at J, with 7 bases between the two ends. Germline CDR1 and CDR2: SGDLS and YYNGEE. CDR3 bases: TGTGCCAGCAGCGTAGCTGAGGGTTCACCCCTCCACTTT. Amino acids: CASSVAEGSPLHF.

The rearrangement joins TRBV29-1 to TRBJ1-2; 10 positions agree with TRBD1. CDR1 and CDR2 (germline): SQVTM, ANQGSEA. Trimming removed 7 bases from V and 6 bases from J; junction bases left unmatched: 8. The CDR3 is 13 residues long. The CDR3 DNA sequence: TGCAGCGCTGGGACAGGGGCAGGGGATGGCTACACCTTC. This encodes CSAGTGAGDGYTF.